Sequencing of this T cell receptor (beta chain) was carried out in a study of blood T cell repertoires in COVID-19. Study-wide context: Donors in the United States, Italy and Spain gave samples during acute or convalescent COVID-19. The cDNA or gDNA used as material had been derived from T cells, B-cell-depleted T cells, or PBMCs.

In the source study's methods: Reference gene primer amplification gave estimated nucleated cell counts. Method: immunoSEQ multiplex PCR; TCRdb's copy keeps in-frame clones and lacks some. V and J calls and clone size are as listed in that table; D and trimming were resolved from the DNA. The sample has around 200,000 clones; about 87% are singletons. Between the trimmed V and J ends, which lost 2 bases and 8 bases, there was a span of 9 bases. The CDR3 has 13 residues. In germline, CDR1 is LNHDA, CDR2 SQIVND (reference sequence). The rearrangement joins TRBV19 to TRBJ1-4, with D possibly being TRBD1 (5 bases). This receptor was obtained from a man aged 55 to 70 who had recovered from COVID-19. Source material: peripheral blood. The CDR3 here is CASSIQGTEKLFF. The CDR3 nucleotides are TGTGCCAGTAGTATACAGGGAACGGAAAAACTGTTTTTT.